This entry is about one T cell receptor (beta chain). What it binds is not known. The sample comes from a study of cytomegalovirus exposure and HLA in healthy donors. This CDR3 contains 13 residues. Germline values: CDR1 GTSNPN, CDR2 SVGIG (reference sequence). PCR amplification relied on 60 Vbeta primers (plus 13 Jbeta primers). Clones were sequenced by immunoSEQ multiplex PCR, and TCRdb holds only the in-frame ones, with some missing. The sample has 130,000 or so clones; the top ten hold around 1.6%. General study points: There were reportedly fewer N-insertions in an Asian-associated ancestry cluster than the approximately 700-donor mean, in a later analysis.

The chain combines TRBV30 with TRBJ2-1; 7 bases fit TRBD1. The source of this sequence is a middle-aged woman in good health and CMV-seropositive. The source material was PBMCs. The CDR3 DNA reads TGTTCCCAAGCCGAGACAGGGATCAATGAGCAGTTCTTC. Residues: CSQAETGINEQFF.